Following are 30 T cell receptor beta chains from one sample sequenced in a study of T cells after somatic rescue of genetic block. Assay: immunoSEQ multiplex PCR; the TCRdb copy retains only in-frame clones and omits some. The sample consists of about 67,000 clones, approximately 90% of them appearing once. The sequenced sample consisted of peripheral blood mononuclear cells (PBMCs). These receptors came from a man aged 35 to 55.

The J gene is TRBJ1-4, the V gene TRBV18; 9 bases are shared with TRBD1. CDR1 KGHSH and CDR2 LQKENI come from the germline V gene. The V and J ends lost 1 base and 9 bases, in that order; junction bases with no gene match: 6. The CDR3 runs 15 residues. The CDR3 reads CASSPQGQGIKKLFF. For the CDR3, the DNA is TGTGCCAGCTCACCACAGGGACAGGGAATTAAAAAACTGTTTTTT.

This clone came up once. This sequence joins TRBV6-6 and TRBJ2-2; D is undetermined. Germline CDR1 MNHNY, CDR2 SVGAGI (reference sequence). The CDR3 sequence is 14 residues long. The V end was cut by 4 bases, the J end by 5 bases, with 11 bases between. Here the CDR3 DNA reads TGTGCCAGCAGTTTACGAGCGTCGACCGGGGAGCTGTTTTTT. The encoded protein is CASSLRASTGELFF.

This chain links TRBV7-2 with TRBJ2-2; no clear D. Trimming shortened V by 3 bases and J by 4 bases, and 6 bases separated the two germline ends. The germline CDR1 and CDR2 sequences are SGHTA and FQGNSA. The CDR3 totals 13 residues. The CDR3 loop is CASSFGGTGELFF. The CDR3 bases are TGTGCCAGCAGCTTCGGCGGCACCGGGGAGCTGTTTTTT. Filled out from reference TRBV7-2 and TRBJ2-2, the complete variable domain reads GAGVSQSPSNKVTEKGKDVELRCDPISGHTALYWYRQSLGQGLEFLIYFQGNSAPDKSGLPSDRFSAERTGGSVSTLTIQRTQQEDSAVYLCASSFGGTGELFFGEGSRLTVL.

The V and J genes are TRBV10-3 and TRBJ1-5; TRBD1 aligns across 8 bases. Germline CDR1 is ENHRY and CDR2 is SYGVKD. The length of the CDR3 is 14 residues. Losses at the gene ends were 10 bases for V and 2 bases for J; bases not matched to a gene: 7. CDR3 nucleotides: TGTGCCACCCAGGGGGCGCAGGGCAATCAGCCCCAGCATTTT. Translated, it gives CATQGAQGNQPQHF.

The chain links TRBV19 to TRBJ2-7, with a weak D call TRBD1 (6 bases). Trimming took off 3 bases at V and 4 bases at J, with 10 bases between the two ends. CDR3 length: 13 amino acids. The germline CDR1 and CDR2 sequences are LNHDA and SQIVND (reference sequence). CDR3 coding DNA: TGTGCCAGTAGTATCGGGACATTGTACGAGCAGTACTTC. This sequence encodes CASSIGTLYEQYF. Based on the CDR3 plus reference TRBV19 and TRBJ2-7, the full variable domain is DGGITQSPKYLFRKEGQNVTLSCEQNLNHDAMYWYRQDPGQGLRLIYYSQIVNDFQKGDIAEGYSVSREKKESFPLTVTSAQKNPTAFYLCASSIGTLYEQYFGPGTRLTVT.

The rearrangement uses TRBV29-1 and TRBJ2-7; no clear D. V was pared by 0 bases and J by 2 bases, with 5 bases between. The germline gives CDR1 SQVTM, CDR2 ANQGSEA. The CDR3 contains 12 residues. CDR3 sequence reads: CSVEDRAYEQYF. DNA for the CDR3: TGCAGCGTTGAAGATAGGGCCTACGAGCAGTACTTC.

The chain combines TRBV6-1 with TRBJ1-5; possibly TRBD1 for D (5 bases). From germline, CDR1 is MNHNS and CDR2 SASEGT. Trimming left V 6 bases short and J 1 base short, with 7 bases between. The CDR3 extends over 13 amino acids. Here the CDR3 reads CASRGQSNQPQHF. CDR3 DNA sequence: TGTGCCAGCAGAGGACAAAGCAATCAGCCCCAGCATTTT.

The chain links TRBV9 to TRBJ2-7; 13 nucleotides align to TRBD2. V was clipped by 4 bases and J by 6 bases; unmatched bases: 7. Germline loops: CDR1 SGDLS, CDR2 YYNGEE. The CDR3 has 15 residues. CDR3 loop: CASSFGTSGVAEQYF. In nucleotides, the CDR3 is TGTGCCAGCAGCTTTGGGACTAGCGGGGTCGCCGAGCAGTACTTC.

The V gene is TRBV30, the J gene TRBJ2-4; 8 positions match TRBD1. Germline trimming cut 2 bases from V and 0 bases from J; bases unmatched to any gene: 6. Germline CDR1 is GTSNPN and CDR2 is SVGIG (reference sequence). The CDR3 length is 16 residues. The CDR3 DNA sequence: TGTGCCTGGAGTACGACAGGGGTTATAGCCAAAAACATTCAGTACTTC. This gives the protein CAWSTTGVIAKNIQYF.

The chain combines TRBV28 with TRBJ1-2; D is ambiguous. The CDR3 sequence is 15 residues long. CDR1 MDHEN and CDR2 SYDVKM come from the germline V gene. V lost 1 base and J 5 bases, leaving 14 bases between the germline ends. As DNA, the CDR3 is TGTGCCAGCAGTTTATCGGCGTACTTTGGTTATGGCTACACCTTC. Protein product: CASSLSAYFGYGYTF.

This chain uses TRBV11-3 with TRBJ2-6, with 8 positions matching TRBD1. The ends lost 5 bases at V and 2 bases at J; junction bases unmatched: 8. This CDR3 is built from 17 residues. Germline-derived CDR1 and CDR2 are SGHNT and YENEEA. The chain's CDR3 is CASSPRQGTAGANVLTF. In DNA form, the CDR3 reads TGTGCCAGCAGCCCCCGACAGGGGACGGCTGGGGCCAACGTCCTGACTTTC.

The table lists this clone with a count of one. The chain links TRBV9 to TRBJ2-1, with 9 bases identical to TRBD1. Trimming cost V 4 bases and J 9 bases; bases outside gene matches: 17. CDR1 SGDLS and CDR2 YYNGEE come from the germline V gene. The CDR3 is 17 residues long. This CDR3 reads CASSRRSGTGFYPEQFF. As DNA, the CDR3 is TGTGCCAGCAGCCGACGGAGCGGGACAGGGTTTTACCCTGAGCAGTTCTTC.

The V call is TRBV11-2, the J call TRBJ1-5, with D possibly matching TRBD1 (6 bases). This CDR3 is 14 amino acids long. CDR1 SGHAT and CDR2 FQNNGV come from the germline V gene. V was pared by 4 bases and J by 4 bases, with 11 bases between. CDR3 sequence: CASSSRQENQPQHF. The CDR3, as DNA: TGTGCCAGCAGCTCACGACAGGAAAATCAGCCCCAGCATTTT. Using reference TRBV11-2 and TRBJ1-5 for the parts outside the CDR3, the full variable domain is EAGVAQSPRYKIIEKRQSVAFWCNPISGHATLYWYQQILGQGPKLLIQFQNNGVVDDSQLPKDRFSAERLKGVDSTLKIQPAKLEDSAVYLCASSSRQENQPQHFGDGTRLSIL.

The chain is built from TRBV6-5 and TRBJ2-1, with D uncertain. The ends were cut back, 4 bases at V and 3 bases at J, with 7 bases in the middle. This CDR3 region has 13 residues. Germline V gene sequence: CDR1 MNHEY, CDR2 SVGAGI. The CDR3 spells CASSWTDYNEQFF. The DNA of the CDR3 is TGTGCCAGCAGTTGGACGGACTACAATGAGCAGTTCTTC.

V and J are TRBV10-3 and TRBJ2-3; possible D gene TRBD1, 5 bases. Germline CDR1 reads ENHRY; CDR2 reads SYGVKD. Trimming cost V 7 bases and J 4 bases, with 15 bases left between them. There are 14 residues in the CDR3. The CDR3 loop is CAIMGPEDPDTQYF. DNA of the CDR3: TGTGCCATCATGGGGCCCGAGGATCCAGATACGCAGTATTTT.

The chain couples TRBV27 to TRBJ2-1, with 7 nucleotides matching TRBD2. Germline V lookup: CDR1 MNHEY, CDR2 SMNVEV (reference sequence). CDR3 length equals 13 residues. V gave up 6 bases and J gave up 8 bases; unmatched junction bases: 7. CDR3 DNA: TGTGCCAGCAGGGGGGGAGGGAGCTATGAGCAGTTCTTC. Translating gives CASRGGGSYEQFF.

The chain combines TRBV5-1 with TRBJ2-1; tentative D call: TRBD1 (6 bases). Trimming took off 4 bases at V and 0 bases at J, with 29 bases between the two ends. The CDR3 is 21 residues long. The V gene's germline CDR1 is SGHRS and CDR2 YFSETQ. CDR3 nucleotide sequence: TGCGCCAGCAGCCATGGCCGGGGTGTACAGGGTGCGGTCCGCTCCTACAATGAGCAGTTCTTC. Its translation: CASSHGRGVQGAVRSYNEQFF.

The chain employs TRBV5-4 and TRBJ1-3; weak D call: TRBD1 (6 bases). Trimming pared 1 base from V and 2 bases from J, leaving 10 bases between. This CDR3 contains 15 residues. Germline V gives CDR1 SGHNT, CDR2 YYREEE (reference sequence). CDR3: CASSLTRGTGNTIYF. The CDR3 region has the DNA TGTGCCAGCAGCTTGACCAGGGGCACTGGAAACACCATATATTTT.

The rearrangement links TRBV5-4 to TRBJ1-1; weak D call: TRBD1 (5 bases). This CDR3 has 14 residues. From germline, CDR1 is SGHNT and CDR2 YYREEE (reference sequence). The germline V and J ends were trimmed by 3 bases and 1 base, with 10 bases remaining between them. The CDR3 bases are TGTGCCAGCAGCTCCGGGACGGAGAACACTGAAGCTTTCTTT. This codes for CASSSGTENTEAFF.

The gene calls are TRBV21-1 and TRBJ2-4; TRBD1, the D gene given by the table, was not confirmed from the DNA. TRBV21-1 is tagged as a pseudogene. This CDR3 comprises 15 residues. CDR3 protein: CASSKRGNSKNIQYF. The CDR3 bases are TGTGCCAGCAGCAAAAGGGGCAACTCGAAAAACATTCAGTACTTC.

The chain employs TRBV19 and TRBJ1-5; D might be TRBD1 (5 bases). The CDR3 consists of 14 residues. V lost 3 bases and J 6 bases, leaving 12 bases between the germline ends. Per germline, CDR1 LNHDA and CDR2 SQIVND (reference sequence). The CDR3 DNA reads TGTGCCAGTAGTATTCAGGGAGGGGTTCAGCCCCAGCATTTT. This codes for CASSIQGGVQPQHF.

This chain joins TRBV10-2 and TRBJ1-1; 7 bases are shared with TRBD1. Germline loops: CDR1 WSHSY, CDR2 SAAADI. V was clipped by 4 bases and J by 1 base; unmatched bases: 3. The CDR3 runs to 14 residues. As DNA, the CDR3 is TGCGCCAGCAGTGCGGGACAGTCGAACACTGAAGCTTTCTTT. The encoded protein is CASSAGQSNTEAFF.

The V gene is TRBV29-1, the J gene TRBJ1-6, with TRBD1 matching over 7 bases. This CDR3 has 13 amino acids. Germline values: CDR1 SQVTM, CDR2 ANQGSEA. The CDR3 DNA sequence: TGCTCACCCAGGGGGTCGGGAAATTCACCCCTCCACTTT. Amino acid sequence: CSPRGSGNSPLHF.

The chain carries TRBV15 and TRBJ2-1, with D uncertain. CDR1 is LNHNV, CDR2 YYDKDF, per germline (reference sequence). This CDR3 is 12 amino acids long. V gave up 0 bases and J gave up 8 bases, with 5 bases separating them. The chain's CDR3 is CATSRDEDEQFF. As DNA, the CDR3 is TGTGCCACCAGCAGAGATGAAGATGAGCAGTTCTTC.

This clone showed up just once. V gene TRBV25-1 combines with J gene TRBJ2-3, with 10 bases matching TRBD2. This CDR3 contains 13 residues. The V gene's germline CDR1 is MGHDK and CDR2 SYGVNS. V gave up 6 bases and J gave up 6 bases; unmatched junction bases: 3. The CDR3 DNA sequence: TGTGCCAGCAGCCTAGCGGGGGTGGATACGCAGTATTTT. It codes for CASSLAGVDTQYF.

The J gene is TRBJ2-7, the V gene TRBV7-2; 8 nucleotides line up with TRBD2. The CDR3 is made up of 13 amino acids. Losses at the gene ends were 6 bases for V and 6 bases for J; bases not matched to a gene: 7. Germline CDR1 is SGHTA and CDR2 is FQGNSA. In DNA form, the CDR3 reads TGTGCCAGCAGTGAGCGGGAGTGGATCGAGCAGTACTTC. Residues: CASSEREWIEQYF.

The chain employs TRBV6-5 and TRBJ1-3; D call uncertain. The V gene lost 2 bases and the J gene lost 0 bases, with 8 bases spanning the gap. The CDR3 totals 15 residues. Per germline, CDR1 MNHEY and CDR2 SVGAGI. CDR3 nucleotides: TGTGCCAGCAGTTACACCGTGGGCTCTGGAAACACCATATATTTT. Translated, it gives CASSYTVGSGNTIYF.

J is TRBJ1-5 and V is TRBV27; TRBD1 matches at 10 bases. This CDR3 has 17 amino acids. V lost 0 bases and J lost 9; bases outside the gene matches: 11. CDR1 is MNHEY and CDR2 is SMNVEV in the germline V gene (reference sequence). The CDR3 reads CASSLSGTGAPLGPQHF. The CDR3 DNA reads TGTGCCAGCAGTTTATCCGGGACAGGGGCGCCTTTAGGGCCCCAGCATTTT.

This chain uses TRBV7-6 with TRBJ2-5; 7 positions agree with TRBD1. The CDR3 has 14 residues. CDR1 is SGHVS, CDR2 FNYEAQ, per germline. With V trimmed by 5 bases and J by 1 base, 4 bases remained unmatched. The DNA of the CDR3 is TGTGCCAGCAGCAAGACAGGGTTCCAAGAGACCCAGTACTTC. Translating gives CASSKTGFQETQYF.

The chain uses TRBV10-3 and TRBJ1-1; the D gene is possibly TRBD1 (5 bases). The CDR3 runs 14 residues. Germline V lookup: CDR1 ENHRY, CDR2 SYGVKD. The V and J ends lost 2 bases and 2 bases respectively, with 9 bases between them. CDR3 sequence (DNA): TGTGCCATCAGTGAGAAGACAGCTAACACTGAAGCTTTCTTT. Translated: CAISEKTANTEAFF.